This TCR beta chain was observed in a study of cytomegalovirus exposure and HLA in healthy donors. Trimming took 1 base from V and 4 from J, leaving 12 bases between them. This CDR3 has 15 amino acids. In germline, CDR1 is LGHNA, CDR2 YSLEER. PCR involved 60 Vbeta and 13 Jbeta primers. Here immunoSEQ multiplex PCR was the method, and the copy in TCRdb shows in-frame clones only, minus some. Of about 150,000 clones listed, roughly 85% were seen once; the top ten hold roughly 0.7%. V and J are TRBV4-3 and TRBJ2-3; D remains unclear. The origin of this receptor is a male donor in good health and CMV-seronegative. Sequences were obtained from PBMCs. CDR3 loop: CASSQGLLSADTQYF. In DNA form, the CDR3 reads TGCGCCAGCAGCCAAGGTCTCCTAAGTGCAGATACGCAGTATTTT.